This T cell receptor beta chain was sequenced during a study of blood T cell repertoires in COVID-19. In the study overall: Specimens from acute and convalescent COVID-19 originated in the United States, Italy and Spain. In each case, the material was cDNA or gDNA derived from T cells, B-cell-depleted T cells, or PBMCs.

This clone has only one observation. V shed 0 bases, J shed 8 bases, and the junction held 9 bases outside the gene matches. This CDR3 comprises 18 residues. Germline CDR1 reads SGHDN; CDR2 reads FVKESK. In the authors' methods: Amplification of reference gene primers provided the estimated nucleated cell counts. Sequenced by immunoSEQ multiplex PCR; TCRdb stores in-frame clones only, minus some. V and J calls and clone size are as listed in that table; D and trimming were resolved from the DNA. The data contain over 90,000 clones, more than 80% of them singletons. The receptor was derived from a human donor in a cohort sampled during active COVID-19. The rearrangement uses TRBV14 and TRBJ2-1; TRBD2 matches at 14 bases. Sequencing used peripheral blood. In nucleotides, the CDR3 is TGTGCCAGCAGCCAAGACCCCCCAGGACTAGCGGGGGGTCATGAGCAGTTCTTC. Translation gives CASSQDPPGLAGGHEQFF.